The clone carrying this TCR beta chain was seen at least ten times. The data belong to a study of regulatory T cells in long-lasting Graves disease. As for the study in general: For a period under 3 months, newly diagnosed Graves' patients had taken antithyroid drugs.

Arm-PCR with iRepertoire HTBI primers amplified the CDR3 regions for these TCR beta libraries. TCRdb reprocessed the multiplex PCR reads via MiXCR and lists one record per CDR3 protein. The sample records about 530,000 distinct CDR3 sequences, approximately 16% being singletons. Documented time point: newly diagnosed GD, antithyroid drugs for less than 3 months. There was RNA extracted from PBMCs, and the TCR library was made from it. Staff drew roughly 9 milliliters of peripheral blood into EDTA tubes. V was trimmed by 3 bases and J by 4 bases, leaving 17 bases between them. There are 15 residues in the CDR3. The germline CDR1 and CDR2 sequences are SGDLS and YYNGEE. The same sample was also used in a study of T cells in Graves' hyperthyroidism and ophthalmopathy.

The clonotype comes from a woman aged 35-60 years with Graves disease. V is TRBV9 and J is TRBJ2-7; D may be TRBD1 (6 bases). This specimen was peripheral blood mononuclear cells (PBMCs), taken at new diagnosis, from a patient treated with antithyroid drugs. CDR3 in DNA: TGTGCCAGCAGCGCCTCCGGGACACCTCAATACGAGCAGTACTTC. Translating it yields CASSASGTPQYEQYF.